The source of this TCR beta chain is a study of T cell responses to AZD1222 COVID-19 vaccine. Germline V gene sequence: CDR1 MNHNS, CDR2 SASEGT. V lost 1 base, J lost 7 bases, and 10 bases stayed unmatched. This CDR3 region has 16 residues. The method was immunoSEQ multiplex PCR; TCRdb's version includes in-frame clones alone and lacks a portion of them. The table shows roughly 35,000 clones, with about nine tenths occurring only once. The input for sequencing was peripheral blood, taken 28 days after the second AZD1222 dose. This sequence originates from an adult who received the AZD1222 COVID-19 vaccine. This chain uses TRBV6-1 with TRBJ2-4; 7 nucleotides match TRBD1. CDR3 region: CASSEEALGGRNIQYF. As DNA, the CDR3 is TGTGCCAGCAGTGAAGAAGCTTTAGGGGGCCGGAACATTCAGTACTTC.